A single T cell receptor (beta chain) is shown here with its context. There is no known antigen for this receptor. The source of the sample is a study of T cells expressing NK-cell markers (TCRdb year 2020). In the study overall: TCR beta-chain repertoires were profiled in sorted CD3+CD56+NKG2C+, CD3+CD56+NKG2C- and CD3+CD56-NKG2C+ T-cell subsets from several donors. Seven of the eight sequenced donors were HCMV-seropositive and one was HCMV-seronegative. The eight sequenced donors were randomly selected healthy volunteers, three men and five women. Sequencing of the libraries produced 2 x 150 bp reads on Illumina HiSeq 2000/2500, MiSeq or NextSeq.

The investigation overall reported the following: In over five donors, the dominant CD3+CD56+NKG2C+ clonotypes were among the top 10 CD8+ clonotypes and accounted for about 1.0-7.5% of CD8+ T cells. Those dominant clonotypes were again the most abundant among CD3+CD56-NKG2C+ cells in a few donors, at roughly 25-60.1%. Whether the expanded NKG2C-expressing T cell clones were specific for HCMV antigens remained unclear.

The sequencer listed for this sample is Illumina HiSeq 2000. TCR beta cDNA libraries were made by 5'RACE template switching that added a universal primer site and unique molecular identifiers. Priming for cDNA synthesis came from the TCR beta constant segment, and two successive PCR amplification steps followed. Per the source publication's procedure: MIGEC was used to demultiplex reads and group the reads by UMI, and MiTCR was used to assemble and quantify clonotypes. To exclude erroneous sequences, only TCR cDNA sequences supported by at least two reads were retained. The tcR package was used for downstream repertoire analysis, with clonotypes matched between fractions based on CDR3 nucleotide sequence plus V segment. VDJmatch was used to annotate antigen specificity against VDJdb, with one amino acid substitution in CDR3 allowed. TCRdb reanalyzed the reads, keeping one entry per CDR3 protein sequence and omitting DNA. TCRdb, rather than the study authors, made the V and J calls. The sample's records list more than 400,000 distinct CDR3 sequences. 6% to 9.5% of the sample belongs to the ten largest clones.

Including cysteine and phenylalanine, the CDR3 has 14 amino acids. DNA was not recorded. HCMV-specific IgG was detected in serum with a commercial ELISA kit to determine HCMV serostatus. Ficoll density gradient centrifugation was used to isolate peripheral blood mononuclear cells from blood. Material for sequencing was blood T cells: a sorted CD56 or NKG2C T cell subset, CD4+ or CD8+ T cells, or bulk PBMC T cells (not recorded which). The rearranged chain carries TRBV12-3 or TRBV12-4 and TRBJ2-2; as DNA is missing, the TRBD1 call by TCRdb cannot be tested. The TCR comes from a woman aged 18-70 years in good health. The CDR3 corresponds to CASSLRGWGGELFF.